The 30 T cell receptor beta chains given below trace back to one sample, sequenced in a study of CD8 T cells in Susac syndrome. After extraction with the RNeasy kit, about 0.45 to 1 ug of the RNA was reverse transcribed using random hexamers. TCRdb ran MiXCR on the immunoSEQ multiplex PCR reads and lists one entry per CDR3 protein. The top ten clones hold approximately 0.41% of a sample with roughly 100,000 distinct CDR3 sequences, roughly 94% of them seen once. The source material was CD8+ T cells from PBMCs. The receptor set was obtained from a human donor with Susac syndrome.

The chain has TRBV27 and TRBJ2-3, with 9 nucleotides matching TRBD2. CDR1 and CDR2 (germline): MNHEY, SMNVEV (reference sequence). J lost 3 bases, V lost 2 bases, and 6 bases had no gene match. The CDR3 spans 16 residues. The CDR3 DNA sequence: TGTGCCAGCAGTTTAGTCCCTAGCGGGGCTACAGATACGCAGTATTTT. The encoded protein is CASSLVPSGATDTQYF.

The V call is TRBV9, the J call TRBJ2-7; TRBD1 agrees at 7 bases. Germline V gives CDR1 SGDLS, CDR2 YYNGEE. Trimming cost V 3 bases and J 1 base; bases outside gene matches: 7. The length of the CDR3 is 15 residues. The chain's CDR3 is CASSEGPGQSYEQYF. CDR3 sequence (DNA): TGTGCCAGCAGCGAGGGCCCGGGACAGTCCTACGAGCAGTACTTC.

CDR3 DNA: TGTGCCAGCAGTTTCGGGACTAGCGGGGATACGCAGTATTTT. It codes for CASSFGTSGDTQYF. J is TRBJ2-3 and V is TRBV12-3 or TRBV12-4; TRBD2 agrees at 12 bases. The CDR3 has 14 amino acids. J lost 6 bases, V lost 3 bases, and 1 base had no gene match.

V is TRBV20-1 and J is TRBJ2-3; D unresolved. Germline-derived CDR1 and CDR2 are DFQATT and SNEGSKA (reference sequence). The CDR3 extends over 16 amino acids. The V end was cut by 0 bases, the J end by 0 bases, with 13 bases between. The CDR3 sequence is CSARDWLAASTDTQYF. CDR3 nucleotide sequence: TGCAGTGCTAGAGATTGGTTGGCGGCGAGCACAGATACGCAGTATTTT.

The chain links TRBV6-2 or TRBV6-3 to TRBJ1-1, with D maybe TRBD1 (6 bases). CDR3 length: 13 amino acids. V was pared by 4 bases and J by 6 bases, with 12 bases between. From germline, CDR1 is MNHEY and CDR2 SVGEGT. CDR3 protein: CASSSKQGPEAFF. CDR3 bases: TGTGCCAGCAGTTCAAAACAGGGACCTGAAGCTTTCTTT.

The CDR3 sequence is CASSQGRERGTYEQYF. The CDR3 nucleotides read TGTGCCAGCAGCCAAGGTCGAGAGAGGGGGACCTACGAGCAGTACTTC. The chain couples TRBV4-2 to TRBJ2-7; D is possibly TRBD1 (6 bases). V lost 1 base, J lost 2 bases, and 15 bases lay in between. From germline, CDR1 is LGHNA and CDR2 YNFKEQ. The CDR3 totals 16 residues.

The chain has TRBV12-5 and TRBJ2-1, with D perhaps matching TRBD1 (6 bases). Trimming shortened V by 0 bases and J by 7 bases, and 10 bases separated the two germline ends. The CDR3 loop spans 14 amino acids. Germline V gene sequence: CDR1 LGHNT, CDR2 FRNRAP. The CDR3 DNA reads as TGTGCTAGTGGTTTGGTTGGTGACAGGAATGAGCAGTTCTTC. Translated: CASGLVGDRNEQFF. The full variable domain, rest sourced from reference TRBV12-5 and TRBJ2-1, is DARVTQTPRHKVTEMGQEVTMRCQPILGHNTVFWYRQTMMQGLELLAYFRNRAPLDDSGMPKDRFSAEMPDATLATLKIQPSEPRDSAVYFCASGLVGDRNEQFFGPGTRLTVL.

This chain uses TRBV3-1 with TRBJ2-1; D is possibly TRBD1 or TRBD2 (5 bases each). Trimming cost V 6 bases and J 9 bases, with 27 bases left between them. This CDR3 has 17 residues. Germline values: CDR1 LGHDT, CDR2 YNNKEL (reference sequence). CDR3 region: CASSFTRGGYPPGEQFF. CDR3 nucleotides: TGTGCCAGCAGTTTTACCCGGGGCGGATACCCTCCCGGTGAGCAGTTCTTC.

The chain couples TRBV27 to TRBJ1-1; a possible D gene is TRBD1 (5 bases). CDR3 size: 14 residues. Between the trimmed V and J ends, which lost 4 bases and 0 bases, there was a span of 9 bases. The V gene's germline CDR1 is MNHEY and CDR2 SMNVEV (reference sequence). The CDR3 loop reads CASSSTALNTEAFF. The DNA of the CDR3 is TGTGCCAGCAGTTCGACAGCCTTGAACACTGAAGCTTTCTTT.

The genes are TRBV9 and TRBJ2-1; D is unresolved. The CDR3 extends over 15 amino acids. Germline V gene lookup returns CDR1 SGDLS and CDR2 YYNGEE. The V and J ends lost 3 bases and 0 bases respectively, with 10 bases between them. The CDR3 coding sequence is TGTGCCAGCAGCGAGGACGGAAGCTCCTACAATGAGCAGTTCTTC. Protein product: CASSEDGSSYNEQFF.

In DNA, the CDR3 is TGCAGCGCCGGGACAGGGAACCGTTATGGCTACACCTTC. Protein product: CSAGTGNRYGYTF. The genes are TRBV29-1 and TRBJ1-2; 9 positions agree with TRBD1. Germline V lookup: CDR1 SQVTM, CDR2 ANQGSEA. Trimming at V came to 7 bases and at J to 5 bases, leaving 8 bases not matched to a gene. CDR3 size: 13 residues.

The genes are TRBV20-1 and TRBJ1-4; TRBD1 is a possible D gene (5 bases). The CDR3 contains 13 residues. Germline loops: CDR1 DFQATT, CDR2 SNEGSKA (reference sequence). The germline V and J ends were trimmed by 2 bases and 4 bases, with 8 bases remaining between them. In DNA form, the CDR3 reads TGCAGTGCTAGACCGGGACTTAATGAAAAACTGTTTTTT. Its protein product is CSARPGLNEKLFF.

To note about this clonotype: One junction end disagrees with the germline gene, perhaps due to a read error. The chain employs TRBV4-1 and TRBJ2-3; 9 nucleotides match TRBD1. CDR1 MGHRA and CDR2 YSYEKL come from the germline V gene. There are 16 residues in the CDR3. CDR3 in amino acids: CTSSQEGQGRADTQYF. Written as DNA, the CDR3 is TGCACCAGCAGCCAAGAGGGACAGGGAAGGGCAGATACGCAGTATTTT.

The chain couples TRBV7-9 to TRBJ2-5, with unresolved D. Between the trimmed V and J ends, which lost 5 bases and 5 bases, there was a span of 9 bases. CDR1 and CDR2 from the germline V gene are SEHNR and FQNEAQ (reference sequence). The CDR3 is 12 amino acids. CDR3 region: CASSPQVETQYF. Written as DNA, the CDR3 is TGTGCCAGCAGCCCCCAGGTGGAGACCCAGTACTTC.

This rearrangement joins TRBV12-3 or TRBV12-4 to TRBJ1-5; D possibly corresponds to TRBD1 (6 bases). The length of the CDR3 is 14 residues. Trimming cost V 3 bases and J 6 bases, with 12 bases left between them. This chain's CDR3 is CASSFSGASQPQHF. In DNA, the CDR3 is TGTGCCAGCAGTTTTTCGGGGGCCTCTCAGCCCCAGCATTTT.

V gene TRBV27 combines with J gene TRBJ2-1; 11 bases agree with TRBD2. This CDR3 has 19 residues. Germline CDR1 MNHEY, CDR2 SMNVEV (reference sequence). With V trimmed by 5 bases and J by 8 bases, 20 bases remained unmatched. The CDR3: CASSHPGGLAGGLGYEQFF. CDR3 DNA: TGTGCCAGCAGTCACCCTGGGGGGCTAGCGGGGGGCCTGGGGTATGAGCAGTTCTTC.

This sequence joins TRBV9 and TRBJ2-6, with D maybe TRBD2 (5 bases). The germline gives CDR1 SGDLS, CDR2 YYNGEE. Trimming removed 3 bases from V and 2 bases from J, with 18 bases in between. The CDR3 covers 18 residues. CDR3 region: CASSGERGPLAGANVLTF. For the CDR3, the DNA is TGTGCCAGCAGCGGTGAACGGGGTCCCTTAGCTGGGGCCAACGTCCTGACTTTC.

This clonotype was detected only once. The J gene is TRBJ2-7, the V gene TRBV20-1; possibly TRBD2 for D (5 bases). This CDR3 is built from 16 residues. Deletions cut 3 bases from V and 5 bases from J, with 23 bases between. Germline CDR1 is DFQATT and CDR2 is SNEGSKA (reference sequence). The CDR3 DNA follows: TGCAGTGCTAGGGATACCCGGGAATCCTCTTTAAACGAGCAGTACTTC. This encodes CSARDTRESSLNEQYF.

CDR3 sequence: CASSLVEGSADTQYF. The DNA of the CDR3 is TGTGCCAGCAGCTTAGTTGAGGGGAGCGCAGATACGCAGTATTTT. The chain joins TRBV7-8 to TRBJ2-3; D possibly matches TRBD1 or TRBD2 (5 bases each). The V end lost 1 base, the J end lost 4 bases, and 12 bases lay between the germline ends. Germline CDR1 SGHVS, CDR2 FQNEAQ. The CDR3 spans 15 residues.

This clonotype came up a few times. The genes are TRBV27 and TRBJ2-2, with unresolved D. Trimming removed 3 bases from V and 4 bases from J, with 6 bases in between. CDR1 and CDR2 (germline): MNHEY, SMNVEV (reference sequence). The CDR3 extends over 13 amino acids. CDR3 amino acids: CASSFTGTGELFF. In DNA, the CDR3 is TGTGCCAGCAGTTTTACGGGCACCGGGGAGCTGTTTTTT.

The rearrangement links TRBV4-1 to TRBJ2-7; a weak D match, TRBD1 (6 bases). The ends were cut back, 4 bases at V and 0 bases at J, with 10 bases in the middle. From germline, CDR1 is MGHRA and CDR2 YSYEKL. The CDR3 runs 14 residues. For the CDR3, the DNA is TGCGCCAGCAGCCCCCGACAGGACTCCTACGAGCAGTACTTC. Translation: CASSPRQDSYEQYF.

The CDR3, as DNA: TGCAGTGCCCAATTTGGAACTAGCGGTCCCTATGAGCAGTTCTTC. Amino acids: CSAQFGTSGPYEQFF. The chain joins TRBV20-1 to TRBJ2-1, with TRBD2 matching over 8 bases. The junction had 15 bases not matched to a gene; V was cut back by 6 bases and J by 8 bases. The CDR3 length is 15 residues. Per germline, CDR1 DFQATT and CDR2 SNEGSKA (reference sequence).

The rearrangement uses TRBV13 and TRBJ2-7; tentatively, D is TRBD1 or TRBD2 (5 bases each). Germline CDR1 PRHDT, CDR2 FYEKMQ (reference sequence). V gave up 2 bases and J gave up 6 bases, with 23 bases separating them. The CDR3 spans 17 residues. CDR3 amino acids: CASSLIDIGRERPEQYF. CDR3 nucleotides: TGTGCCAGCAGCTTAATCGATATCGGCAGGGAGCGCCCCGAGCAGTACTTC.

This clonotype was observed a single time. The CDR3 loop is CASSLPDSLLGYGYTF. In nucleotides, the CDR3 is TGTGCCAGCAGCTTGCCAGACAGCCTTTTAGGCTATGGCTACACCTTC. The chain employs TRBV5-6 and TRBJ1-2; weak D call: TRBD1 (5 bases). The germline CDR1 and CDR2 sequences are SGHDT and YYEEEE. V gave up 1 base and J gave up 4 bases, with 17 bases separating them. CDR3 length: 16 residues. Full variable domain (rest looked up from reference TRBV5-6 and TRBJ1-2): DAGVTQSPTHLIKTRGQQVTLRCSPKSGHDTVSWYQQALGQGPQFIFQYYEEEERQRGNFPDRFSGHQFPNYSSELNVNALLLGDSALYLCASSLPDSLLGYGYTFGSGTRLTVV.

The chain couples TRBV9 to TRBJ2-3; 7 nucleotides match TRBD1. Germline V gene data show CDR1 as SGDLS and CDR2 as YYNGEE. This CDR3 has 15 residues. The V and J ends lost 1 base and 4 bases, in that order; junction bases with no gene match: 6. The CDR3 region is CASSVRGGESDTQYF. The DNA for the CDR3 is TGTGCCAGCAGCGTAAGAGGGGGCGAATCAGATACGCAGTATTTT.

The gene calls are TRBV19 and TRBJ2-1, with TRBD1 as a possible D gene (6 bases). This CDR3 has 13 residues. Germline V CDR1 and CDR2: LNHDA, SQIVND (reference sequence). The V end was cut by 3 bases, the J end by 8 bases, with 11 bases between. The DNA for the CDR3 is TGTGCCAGTAGTATTATGGGGGCGGATGAGCAGTTCTTC. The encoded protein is CASSIMGADEQFF.

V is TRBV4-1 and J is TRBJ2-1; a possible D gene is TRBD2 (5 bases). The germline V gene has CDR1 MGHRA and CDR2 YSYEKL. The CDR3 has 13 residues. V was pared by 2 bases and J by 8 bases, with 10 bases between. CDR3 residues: CASSQPIGDEQFF. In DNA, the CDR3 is TGCGCCAGCAGCCAACCGATCGGGGATGAGCAGTTCTTC.

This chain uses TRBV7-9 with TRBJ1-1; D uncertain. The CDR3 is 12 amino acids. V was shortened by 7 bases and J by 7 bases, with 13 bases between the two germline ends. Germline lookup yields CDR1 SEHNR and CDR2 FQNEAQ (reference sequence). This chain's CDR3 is CASTLGRIEAFF. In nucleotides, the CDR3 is TGTGCCAGCACCCTGGGTCGGATTGAAGCTTTCTTT.

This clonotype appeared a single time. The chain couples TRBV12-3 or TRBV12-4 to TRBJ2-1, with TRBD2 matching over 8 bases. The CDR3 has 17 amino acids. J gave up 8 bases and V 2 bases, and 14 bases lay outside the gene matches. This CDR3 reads CASSLPRLGLEDDEQFF. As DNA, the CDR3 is TGTGCCAGCAGTTTACCGCGACTGGGACTAGAAGACGATGAGCAGTTCTTC.

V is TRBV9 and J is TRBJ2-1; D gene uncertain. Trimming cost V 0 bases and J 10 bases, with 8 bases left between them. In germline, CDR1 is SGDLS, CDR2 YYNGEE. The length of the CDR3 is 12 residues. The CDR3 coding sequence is TGTGCCAGCAGCGTAGGGGCCCGGGAGCAGTTCTTC. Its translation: CASSVGAREQFF.